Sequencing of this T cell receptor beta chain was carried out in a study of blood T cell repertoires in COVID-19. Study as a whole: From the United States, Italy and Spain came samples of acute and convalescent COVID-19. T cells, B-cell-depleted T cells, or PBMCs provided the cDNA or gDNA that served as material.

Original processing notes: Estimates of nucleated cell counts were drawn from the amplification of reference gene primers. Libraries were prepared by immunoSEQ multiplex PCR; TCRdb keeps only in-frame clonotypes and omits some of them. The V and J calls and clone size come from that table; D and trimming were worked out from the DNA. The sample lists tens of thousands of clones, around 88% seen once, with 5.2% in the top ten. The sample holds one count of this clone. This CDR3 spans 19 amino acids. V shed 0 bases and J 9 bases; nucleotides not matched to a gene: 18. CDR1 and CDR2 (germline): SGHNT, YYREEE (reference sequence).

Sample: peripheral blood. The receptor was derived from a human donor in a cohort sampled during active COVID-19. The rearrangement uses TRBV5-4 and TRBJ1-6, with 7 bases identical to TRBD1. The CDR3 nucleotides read TGTGCCAGCAGCTTGGGAGGGGGCAGCGGACAACGACGTTTTTCACCCCTCCACTTT. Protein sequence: CASSLGGGSGQRRFSPLHF.